This T cell receptor beta chain was identified during a study of T cell responses to AZD1222 COVID-19 vaccine. Second doses at about 4 or about 12 weeks were pooled. The protocol was immunoSEQ multiplex PCR, while the TCRdb copy is restricted to in-frame clones and leaves out a portion. The sample includes about 83,000 clones, under 95% seen only once; the top ten take about 29%. Study results and caveats: The sample set comprised mostly white British donors with more females, and clonal diversity was possibly underestimated. Along spike, vaccine-associated CD4 TCRs were found throughout, with dominance at 160-218 and 743-854.

The CDR3 loop spans 16 amino acids. The germline V gene encodes CDR1 SGDLS and CDR2 YYNGEE. A remark on this clone: Its antigen remains unknown. The junction differs from germline at one of its ends, possibly a read error. The identical CDR3 is also encoded by other nucleotide sequences in the sample.

This receptor was identified in an adult who received the AZD1222 COVID-19 vaccine. This sample comprised peripheral blood, obtained 28 days after the second AZD1222 dose. This chain links TRBV9 with TRBJ1-1; 9 bases match TRBD1. The CDR3 here is CASSPQQPGTGREAFF. For the CDR3, the DNA is TGTGCCAGCAGCCCACAACAACCCGGGACAGGGAGAGAAGCTTTTTTT.